The sequence of this T cell receptor beta chain was determined in a study of blood T cell repertoires in COVID-19. For the study at large: The analysed material was cDNA or gDNA that came from T cells, B-cell-depleted T cells, or PBMCs.

Germline V gene data show CDR1 as MGHRA and CDR2 as YSYEKL. J was trimmed by 3 bases and V by 3 bases; bases with no gene match: 4. The CDR3 is 15 residues long. Sequencing was performed with immunoSEQ multiplex PCR; in TCRdb, only in-frame clones are kept and a portion is missing. The repertoire holds more than 80,000 clones, with around 78% as singletons. Sample: peripheral blood. The chain links TRBV4-1 to TRBJ2-7; 11 bases align to TRBD2. The TCR originated in a man at least 80 years old with COVID-19, enrolled during active disease. The CDR3 here is CASSQLAGGLYEQYF. In nucleotides, the CDR3 is TGCGCCAGCAGCCAGCTAGCGGGAGGCCTCTACGAGCAGTACTTC.